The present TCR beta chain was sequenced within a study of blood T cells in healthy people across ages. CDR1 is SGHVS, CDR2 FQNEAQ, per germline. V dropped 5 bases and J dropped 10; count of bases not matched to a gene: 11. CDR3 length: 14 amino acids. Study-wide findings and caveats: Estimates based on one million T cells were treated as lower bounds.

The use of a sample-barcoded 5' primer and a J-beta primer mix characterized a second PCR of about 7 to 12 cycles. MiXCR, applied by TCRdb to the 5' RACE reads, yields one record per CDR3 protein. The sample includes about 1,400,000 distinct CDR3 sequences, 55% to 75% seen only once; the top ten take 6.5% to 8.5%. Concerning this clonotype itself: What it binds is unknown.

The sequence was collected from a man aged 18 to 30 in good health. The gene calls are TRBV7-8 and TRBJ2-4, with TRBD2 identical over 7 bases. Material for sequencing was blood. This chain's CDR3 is CASSPQAGRGIQYF. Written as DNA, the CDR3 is TGTGCCAGCAGCCCCCAAGCGGGAAGGGGAATTCAGTACTTC.